The clone carrying this T cell receptor beta chain was counted many times. The antigen is unknown. Losses at the gene ends were 5 bases for V and 5 bases for J; bases not matched to a gene: 4. The CDR3 sequence is 13 residues long. Germline V gives CDR1 SGHTA, CDR2 FQGNSA. The sample originates from a study of read filtering for tumor transcriptome and immune sequencing. Study information: Mean patient age was approximately 71 years, range roughly 45 to 85; around 16 male, more than 11 female. Broader study findings: Dropping single-read clonotypes raised IR-seq and RNA-seq shared-clonotype correlation. This fraction held mixed bone marrow immune cells after CD138-negative sorting. Even smaller IR-seq throughput identified most shared clonotypes.

Molecular barcoded adaptors covering alpha/delta and beta/gamma chains were used on 400 ng RNA. TCRdb itself ran the reads through MiXCR, one entry per CDR3 protein. The sample has approximately 140,000 distinct CDR3 sequences, 13% seen once. The V call is TRBV7-2, the J call TRBJ2-7, with 9 bases aligning to TRBD1. Sequencing was done on a sample of a population of CD138-negative cells sorted from bone marrow. The clonotype comes from a donor at least 40 years old with multiple myeloma. The CDR3 region is CASSRDREDEQYF. For the CDR3, the DNA is TGTGCCAGCAGCAGGGACAGGGAGGACGAGCAGTACTTC.